These T cell receptor beta chains were read from a single sample in a study of beta chain features in type 1 diabetes. Produced via immunoSEQ multiplex PCR; TCRdb's table is partial and in-frame only. The sample has 100,000 to 150,000 clones, 15% to 20% seen once. Specimen: central memory CD4+ T cells from blood. These receptor sequences come from a man younger than 35 with type 1 diabetes. CDR3s include the opening cysteine and the closing phenylalanine or tryptophan. A D gene is named only where the DNA matches it firmly. Clone size is stated in some rows and not others, as once, few, many or a class when expanded.

j_gene: TRBJ2-2
abundance: .
d_gene: TRBD2
v_gene: TRBV7-6
CDR3nt: TGTGCCAGCAGCCCCGCCGGGCGGGAGATGAGCGGGGAGCTGTTTTTT
CDR3aa: CASSPAGREMSGELFF

j_gene: TRBJ2-7
abundance: few
d_gene: .
v_gene: TRBV5-1
CDR3nt: TGCGCCAGCAGCTTTACAGGGTACGAGCAGTACTTC
CDR3aa: CASSFTGYEQYF

j_gene: TRBJ2-1
abundance: few
d_gene: .
v_gene: TRBV7-2
CDR3nt: TGTGCCAGCAGCCCTGCATTTTTAAAGTACAATGAGCAGTTCTTC
CDR3aa: CASSPAFLKYNEQFF

j_gene: TRBJ2-3
abundance: many
d_gene: .
v_gene: TRBV6-1
CDR3nt: TGTGCCAGCAGTGATCGCGTGGGCACAGATACGCAGTATTTT
CDR3aa: CASSDRVGTDTQYF

j_gene: TRBJ2-7
abundance: .
d_gene: TRBD1
v_gene: TRBV5-4
CDR3nt: TGTGCCAGCAGCTCCGCAACAGGGGGCGAGCAGTACTTC
CDR3aa: CASSSATGGEQYF

j_gene: TRBJ1-1
abundance: .
d_gene: .
v_gene: TRBV30
CDR3nt: TGTGCCTGGAGTGTATACAGGGAAGCTTTCTTT
CDR3aa: CAWSVYREAFF

j_gene: TRBJ2-1
abundance: .
d_gene: TRBD2
v_gene: TRBV5-4
CDR3nt: TGTGCCAGCAGCTTGACTAGCGGGAGTGCGGGTGAGCAGTTCTTC
CDR3aa: CASSLTSGSAGEQFF

j_gene: TRBJ2-7
abundance: few
d_gene: .
v_gene: TRBV18
CDR3nt: TGTGCCAGCTCCTTTAAGGCGGGGGCCTCCTACGAGCAGTACTTC
CDR3aa: CASSFKAGASYEQYF

j_gene: TRBJ2-1
abundance: .
d_gene: .
v_gene: TRBV7-9
CDR3nt: TGTGCCAGCAGCTCGACCCGGAAGCAGTTCTTC
CDR3aa: CASSSTRKQFF

j_gene: TRBJ2-7
abundance: .
d_gene: TRBD1
v_gene: TRBV30
CDR3nt: TGTGCCTGGAGTGTTGGCCAGGGACAGGGAATTACCTACGAGCAGTACTTC
CDR3aa: CAWSVGQGQGITYEQYF

j_gene: TRBJ2-2
abundance: many
d_gene: TRBD2
v_gene: TRBV19
CDR3nt: TGTGCCAGTACCCATTCCGGGACTAGCAGTCCCGGGGAGCTGTTTTTT
CDR3aa: CASTHSGTSSPGELFF

j_gene: TRBJ2-2
abundance: .
d_gene: .
v_gene: TRBV30
CDR3nt: TGTGCCTGGTCGGGTCACCAGGGGCCCGGGGAGCTGTTTTTT
CDR3aa: CAWSGHQGPGELFF

j_gene: TRBJ2-1
abundance: .
d_gene: TRBD2
v_gene: TRBV25-1
CDR3nt: TGTGCCAGCAGTGCATACCAAGAGACTAGCGGGAGCCCTGAGCAGTTCTTC
CDR3aa: CASSAYQETSGSPEQFF

j_gene: TRBJ1-1
abundance: many
d_gene: TRBD1
v_gene: TRBV7-2
CDR3nt: TGTGCCAGCAGCCCACAGGGGAGGACTGAAGCTTTCTTT
CDR3aa: CASSPQGRTEAFF

j_gene: TRBJ2-3
abundance: few
d_gene: TRBD1
v_gene: TRBV6-5
CDR3nt: TGTGCCAGCTCGTCATTACAGGGGCGGGCAGATACGCAGTATTTT
CDR3aa: CASSSLQGRADTQYF

j_gene: TRBJ1-1
abundance: .
d_gene: TRBD1
v_gene: TRBV28
CDR3nt: TGTGCCAGCAGCACCCAAGGGACAGGGTGGACTGAAGCTTTCTTT
CDR3aa: CASSTQGTGWTEAFF

j_gene: TRBJ2-1
abundance: .
d_gene: .
v_gene: TRBV6-1
CDR3nt: TGTGCCAGCAGAACCTCTGGGAATGAGCAGTTCTTC
CDR3aa: CASRTSGNEQFF

j_gene: TRBJ1-1
abundance: .
d_gene: .
v_gene: TRBV14
CDR3nt: TGTGCCAGCAGCCAAGCGACACAGCTGACACACACTGAAGCTTTCTTT
CDR3aa: CASSQATQLTHTEAFF

j_gene: TRBJ2-2
abundance: .
d_gene: .
v_gene: TRBV9
CDR3nt: TGTGCCAGCAGCGTGGTGGGAGTTTTAAGAACCGGGGAGCTGTTTTTT
CDR3aa: CASSVVGVLRTGELFF

j_gene: TRBJ2-7
abundance: .
d_gene: TRBD1
v_gene: TRBV7-2
CDR3nt: TGTGCCAGCAGTCTAGGAACCGGGACAGGGACTTACGAGCAGTACTTC
CDR3aa: CASSLGTGTGTYEQYF

j_gene: TRBJ1-4
abundance: few
d_gene: .
v_gene: TRBV30
CDR3nt: TGTGCCTGGAGCCTTACAGGTCTTACCTCGCTGTTTTTT
CDR3aa: CAWSLTGLTSLFF

j_gene: TRBJ2-5
abundance: .
d_gene: TRBD2
v_gene: TRBV28
CDR3nt: TGTGCCAGCAAAATTCAGCGGGGGGGCCGAGGTCAAGAGACCCAGTACTTC
CDR3aa: CASKIQRGGRGQETQYF

j_gene: TRBJ2-2
abundance: .
d_gene: .
v_gene: TRBV30
CDR3nt: TGTGCCTGGAGGGGGCCCACCGGGGAGCTGTTTTTT
CDR3aa: CAWRGPTGELFF

j_gene: TRBJ2-4
abundance: few
d_gene: .
v_gene: TRBV6-5
CDR3nt: TGTGCCAGCTCCCTCCTTGGGGGCATTCAGTACTTC
CDR3aa: CASSLLGGIQYF

j_gene: TRBJ2-3
abundance: .
d_gene: .
v_gene: TRBV7-2
CDR3nt: TGTGCCAGCAGCCGGTCCTCCACGAGCACAGATACGCAGTATTTT
CDR3aa: CASSRSSTSTDTQYF

j_gene: TRBJ2-2
abundance: .
d_gene: .
v_gene: TRBV2
CDR3nt: TGTGCCAGCAGTCAGGACTTCCTGAACACCGGGGAGCTGTTTTTT
CDR3aa: CASSQDFLNTGELFF

j_gene: TRBJ2-2
abundance: few
d_gene: TRBD1
v_gene: TRBV29-1
CDR3nt: TGCAGCGTTGTTACAGGGGCCGCGAACACCGGGGAGCTGTTTTTT
CDR3aa: CSVVTGAANTGELFF

j_gene: TRBJ1-2
abundance: .
d_gene: TRBD1
v_gene: TRBV5-4
CDR3nt: TGTGCCAGCAGTTCATCCATCGGGACAGGGCTTGGTGGCTACACCTTC
CDR3aa: CASSSSIGTGLGGYTF

j_gene: TRBJ2-4
abundance: .
d_gene: .
v_gene: TRBV30
CDR3nt: TGTGCCTGGAGCACATCTACCAGGGGAAACATTCAGTACTTC
CDR3aa: CAWSTSTRGNIQYF

j_gene: TRBJ2-4
abundance: few
d_gene: .
v_gene: TRBV19
CDR3nt: TGTGCCAGTAGTATAATTGAGGGGACGATAGGCATTCAGTACTTC
CDR3aa: CASSIIEGTIGIQYF

j_gene: TRBJ2-7
abundance: many
d_gene: TRBD1
v_gene: TRBV7-2
CDR3nt: TGTGCCAGCAGCTTAATCCGGGACAGACCCAACTACGAGCAGTACTTC
CDR3aa: CASSLIRDRPNYEQYF